This entry lists 19 T cell receptor beta chains sequenced from one sample in a study of blood T cell repertoires in COVID-19. Profiled with immunoSEQ multiplex PCR; TCRdb holds only in-frame clones, not every one. The top ten clones hold about 0.91% of a sample with about 480,000 clones, about 91% of them seen once. The sample consisted of peripheral blood. These receptors all come from a man aged 18 to 35 with COVID-19, enrolled during active disease.

The V gene is TRBV30, the J gene TRBJ2-5; D may be TRBD2 (6 bases). V lost 0 bases, J lost 7 bases, and 15 bases lay in between. The CDR3 runs 14 residues. Germline lookup yields CDR1 GTSNPN and CDR2 SVGIG (reference sequence). CDR3 residues: CAWSVEAGRGTQYF. The CDR3 DNA sequence: TGTGCCTGGAGTGTAGAGGCGGGAAGGGGGACCCAGTACTTC.

V and J are TRBV9 and TRBJ1-1, with D possibly being TRBD1 (5 bases). The CDR3 runs to 17 residues. CDR1 and CDR2 from the germline V gene are SGDLS and YYNGEE. With 0 bases removed from V and 1 base from J, the gap between germline ends came to 16 bases. CDR3 region: CASSVGPAGRTNTEAFF. The DNA of the CDR3 is TGTGCCAGCAGCGTAGGCCCCGCGGGACGTACGAACACTGAAGCTTTCTTT.

The V and J genes are TRBV5-4 and TRBJ2-7; 8 nucleotides match TRBD2. The CDR3 spans 13 residues. Germline loops: CDR1 SGHNT, CDR2 YYREEE (reference sequence). The junction had 5 bases not matched to a gene; V was cut back by 4 bases and J by 5 bases. The chain's CDR3 is CASSDGTRNEQYF. Here the CDR3 DNA reads TGTGCCAGCAGCGACGGGACTAGAAACGAGCAGTACTTC.

The J gene is TRBJ2-1, the V gene TRBV7-9; 14 bases match TRBD2. The CDR3 contains 16 residues. The germline V gene has CDR1 SEHNR and CDR2 FQNEAQ (reference sequence). The V segment lost 4 bases and the J segment 4 bases; nucleotides outside the gene matches: 3. This CDR3 is CASSSGLAGVYNEQFF. CDR3 DNA: TGTGCCAGCAGCTCGGGACTAGCGGGAGTTTACAATGAGCAGTTCTTC. Using reference TRBV7-9 and TRBJ2-1 for the parts outside the CDR3, the full variable domain is DTGVSQNPRHKITKRGQNVTFRCDPISEHNRLYWYRQTLGQGPEFLTYFQNEAQLEKSRLLSDRFSAERPKGSFSTLEIQRTEQGDSAMYLCASSSGLAGVYNEQFFGPGTRLTVL.

V is TRBV2 and J is TRBJ1-2, with TRBD1 as a possible D gene (6 bases). The CDR3 has 12 residues. CDR1 is SNHLY, CDR2 FYNNEI, per germline. Trimming shortened V by 10 bases and J by 3 bases, and 12 bases separated the two germline ends. This CDR3 reads CANLQGDYGYTF. In DNA form, the CDR3 reads TGTGCCAACCTACAGGGCGACTATGGCTACACCTTC.

The V gene is TRBV6-5, the J gene TRBJ1-5; D uncertain. This CDR3 comprises 15 residues. Germline V gene sequence: CDR1 MNHEY, CDR2 SVGAGI. The V end lost 0 bases, the J end lost 1 base, and 7 bases lay between the germline ends. In DNA form, the CDR3 reads TGTGCCAGCAGTTACTCGTACGGGAGCAATCAGCCCCAGCATTTT. Translating it yields CASSYSYGSNQPQHF.

This clone appeared once. The chain uses TRBV11-2 and TRBJ2-2; 8 positions agree with TRBD1. This CDR3 contains 14 residues. CDR1 is SGHAT, CDR2 FQNNGV, per germline. Trimming removed 6 bases from V and 11 bases from J; junction bases left unmatched: 11. CDR3 sequence: CASRPSTGAGELFF. The CDR3 nucleotides read TGTGCCAGCAGGCCTTCGACAGGGGCAGGAGAGCTGTTTTTT.

The V gene is TRBV11-2, the J gene TRBJ2-2; 11 bases line up with TRBD2. Per germline, CDR1 SGHAT and CDR2 FQNNGV. CDR3 size: 18 residues. V shed 3 bases and J 1 base; nucleotides not matched to a gene: 7. The CDR3 nucleotides are TGTGCCAGCAGCTTCCTGACTAGCGGGGTGATGAACACCGGGGAGCTGTTTTTT. This encodes CASSFLTSGVMNTGELFF.

This chain uses TRBV24-1 with TRBJ2-2; the match to TRBD2 covers 8 bases. The V and J ends lost 3 bases and 4 bases, in that order; junction bases with no gene match: 6. Germline loops: CDR1 KGHDR, CDR2 SFDVKD. This CDR3 has 16 residues. The CDR3 reads CATSDRSGSVTGELFF. CDR3 DNA: TGTGCCACCAGTGATCGGAGCGGGAGTGTCACCGGGGAGCTGTTTTTT.

This chain connects TRBV4-1 to TRBJ1-1; 9 bases align to TRBD1. With V trimmed by 4 bases and J by 3 bases, 12 bases remained unmatched. The germline CDR1 and CDR2 sequences are MGHRA and YSYEKL. This CDR3 spans 17 amino acids. This CDR3 is CASSRTGAEGRDTEAFF. For the CDR3, the DNA is TGCGCCAGCAGCCGGACAGGGGCCGAAGGGCGGGACACTGAAGCTTTCTTT.

The chain joins TRBV24-1 to TRBJ2-1; perhaps TRBD2 as D (5 bases). There are 13 residues in the CDR3. V was cut by 4 bases and J by 10 bases, with 13 bases left in between. The V gene's germline CDR1 is KGHDR and CDR2 SFDVKD. CDR3 residues: CATSDPKGVEQFF. The DNA for the CDR3 is TGTGCCACCAGTGACCCGAAGGGAGTCGAGCAGTTCTTC.

This rearrangement joins TRBV2 to TRBJ2-1, with D possibly being TRBD2 (6 bases). In germline, CDR1 is SNHLY, CDR2 FYNNEI. The V end lost 4 bases, the J end lost 4 bases, and 11 bases lay between the germline ends. The CDR3 has 14 residues. The CDR3 here is CASSVADTYNEQFF. CDR3 coding DNA: TGTGCCAGCAGTGTAGCGGACACATACAATGAGCAGTTCTTC.

This chain connects TRBV18 to TRBJ1-4, with TRBD1 identical over 10 bases. V lost 3 bases, J lost 8 bases, and 3 bases stayed unmatched. The CDR3 extends over 14 amino acids. The germline V gene encodes CDR1 KGHSH and CDR2 LQKENI. CDR3 sequence: CASSPGTGEEKLFF. CDR3 sequence (DNA): TGTGCCAGCTCACCGGGGACAGGGGAGGAAAAACTGTTTTTT.

V and J are TRBV3-1 (or the pseudogene TRBV3-2) and TRBJ2-7, with 10 bases matching TRBD2. J was trimmed by 6 bases and V by 0 bases; bases with no gene match: 2. CDR1 LGHDT and CDR2 YNNKEL come from the germline V gene (reference sequence). This CDR3 spans 14 amino acids. The CDR3 sequence is CASSQELAGGEQYF. CDR3 nucleotides: TGTGCCAGCAGCCAAGAATTAGCGGGAGGCGAGCAGTACTTC.

Turning to this clone: Other DNA sequences within the sample encode an identical CDR3. This chain joins TRBV19 and TRBJ1-5, with D possibly matching TRBD1 (5 bases). The CDR3 contains 15 residues. CDR1 is LNHDA, CDR2 SQIVND, per germline (reference sequence). Trimming cost V 1 base and J 2 bases, with 9 bases left between them. The CDR3 loop is CASSIGSRGNQPQHF. In DNA, the CDR3 is TGTGCCAGTAGTATAGGAAGCAGGGGCAATCAGCCCCAGCATTTT.

The J gene is TRBJ1-1, the V gene TRBV5-1, with TRBD1 matching over 8 bases. Losses at the gene ends were 4 bases for V and 0 bases for J; bases not matched to a gene: 14. The CDR3 length is 18 residues. CDR1 is SGHRS, CDR2 YFSETQ, per germline. CDR3 in amino acids: CASSPSLGDRKMNTEAFF. CDR3 in DNA: TGCGCCAGCAGCCCAAGTCTAGGGGACAGGAAAATGAACACTGAAGCTTTCTTT.

V is TRBV11-2 and J is TRBJ2-7; TRBD2 matches at 10 bases. With V trimmed by 3 bases and J by 6 bases, 5 bases remained unmatched. Per germline, CDR1 SGHAT and CDR2 FQNNGV. The CDR3 consists of 14 residues. Here the CDR3 reads CASSFTSGTREQYF. The DNA for the CDR3 is TGTGCCAGCAGCTTTACTAGCGGGACACGCGAGCAGTACTTC.

This CDR3 is CASSSPGDRAYEQYF. DNA for the CDR3: TGTGCCAGCAGTTCCCCTGGGGACAGAGCCTACGAGCAGTACTTC. The gene calls are TRBV2 and TRBJ2-7; 7 bases fit TRBD1. This CDR3 has 15 amino acids. The germline V gene has CDR1 SNHLY and CDR2 FYNNEI. V lost 5 bases to trimming and J lost 2 bases; unmatched junction nucleotides: 9.

V and J are TRBV2 and TRBJ1-4; D perhaps matches TRBD1 (5 bases). This CDR3 spans 14 amino acids. The ends were cut back, 0 bases at V and 8 bases at J, with 10 bases in the middle. Per the germline V gene, CDR1 is SNHLY and CDR2 is FYNNEI. The CDR3 protein is CASSEARGNEKLFF. CDR3 nucleotide sequence: TGTGCCAGCAGTGAAGCGCGGGGGAACGAAAAACTGTTTTTT.